This entry is about one TCR beta chain. As yet, its antigen is unknown. The assay was immunoSEQ multiplex PCR, and TCRdb's table has in-frame clones only and misses some. The sample shows over 95,000 clones, roughly nine tenths of them seen only once. The ends lost 5 bases at V and 5 bases at J; junction bases unmatched: 6. There are 15 residues in the CDR3. Germline V lookup: CDR1 SEHNR, CDR2 FQNEAQ (reference sequence). This entry comes from a study of T cell responses to AZD1222 COVID-19 vaccine. Study-level background: Pooled in the analysis were second doses at about 4 or about 12 weeks.

Study-wide findings and caveats: Only a handful of AZD1222 recipients tested seropositive at baseline. Compared with day 0, the breadth and depth of the Spike-specific TCR repertoire rose significantly after two doses of AZD1222.

The source is an adult in good health. V gene TRBV7-9 combines with J gene TRBJ1-4, with 9 bases that match TRBD1. Source: peripheral blood, taken on day 0 of AZD1222 vaccination. The CDR3 bases are TGTGCCAGCAGCCTCCGGGACAGGGAGAATGAAAAACTGTTTTTT. Translating it yields CASSLRDRENEKLFF.